This TCR beta chain stems from a study of T cells in localized non-small cell lung cancer. Broader study findings: In adjacent lung, a median around 52 of the top 100 tumor clones were found.

In regard to this clone: Antigen: not known.

Repertoires were generated with immunoSEQ multiplex PCR, while TCRdb's copy carries only in-frame clones and drops some. The sample has approximately 100,000 clones; about nine tenths are singletons. The length of the CDR3 is 16 residues. The ends lost 2 bases at V and 5 bases at J; junction bases unmatched: 6. Germline V gene sequence: CDR1 LNHDA, CDR2 SQIVND (reference sequence). The V gene is TRBV19, the J gene TRBJ2-2; 9 bases fit TRBD2. The receptor was isolated from a woman aged 40-69 years with stage II squamous cell lung carcinoma. This sample comprised PBMCs, obtained before any cancer treatment. Here the CDR3 DNA reads TGTGCCAGTAGTATATCTAGCGGGGTATCGACCGGGGAGCTGTTTTTT. The encoded protein is CASSISSGVSTGELFF.